These 24 T cell receptor beta chains were all obtained from the same sample, sequenced in a study of T cells in Graves' hyperthyroidism and ophthalmopathy. The TCR beta CDR3 regions underwent amplification using RNA transcripts as the source. HTBI primers drove first-round RT-PCR of the TCR CDR3. A single record per CDR3 protein comes from TCRdb applying MiXCR to the multiplex PCR reads. The table lists 700,000 to 850,000 distinct CDR3 sequences, just over 35% of them singletons. Material: blood. The source is a woman aged 35 to 49 with Graves' hyperthyroidism.

The count of this clonotype is one. V and J are TRBV5-1 and TRBJ1-2; the D is unclear. Germline loops: CDR1 SGHRS, CDR2 YFSETQ. V was clipped by 0 bases and J by 4 bases, with 7 bases between them. This CDR3 spans 13 amino acids. The CDR3 loop reads CASSLEPLYGYTF. The CDR3, as DNA: TGCGCCAGCAGCTTGGAACCCCTCTATGGCTACACCTTC.

DNA of the CDR3: TGTGCCAGCAGTTTGGGGACAGGGGGCGTCCTTGAAAAACTGTTTTTT. Its protein is CASSLGTGGVLEKLFF. V gene TRBV25-1 combines with J gene TRBJ1-4; 12 positions agree with TRBD1. V shed 5 bases and J 7 bases; nucleotides not matched to a gene: 8. The CDR3 loop spans 16 amino acids. Germline lookup yields CDR1 MGHDK and CDR2 SYGVNS.

Here the CDR3 reads CASRDRINTEAFF. The DNA for the CDR3 is TGCGCCAGCAGGGACCGGATAAACACTGAAGCTTTCTTT. The chain recombines TRBV10-2 with TRBJ1-1; D remains ambiguous. The V and J ends lost 6 bases and 2 bases respectively, with 10 bases between them. The length of the CDR3 is 13 residues. The germline V gene encodes CDR1 WSHSY and CDR2 SAAADI.

A remark on this clonotype: Its ends do not fully match the called genes, so a read error is possible. The V and J genes are TRBV28 and TRBJ1-3, with unresolved D. The V gene's germline CDR1 is MDHEN and CDR2 SYDVKM. The CDR3 is 16 residues long. CDR3 in DNA: TGTGCCAGCAGTCCATGGACTGTTAGCTCTGGAAGCACCATATATTTT. It encodes CASSPWTVSSGSTIYF.

This clonotype was observed at least ten times. The CDR3 DNA is TGTGCCAGCAGCCGTTCGAGGGAGCTGTTTTTT. Protein sequence: CASSRSRELFF. The chain is built from TRBV6-5 and TRBJ2-2; D is undetermined. V was pared by 6 bases and J by 9 bases, with 8 bases between. Germline V gene lookup returns CDR1 MNHEY and CDR2 SVGAGI. The CDR3 loop spans 11 amino acids.

The V gene is TRBV10-3, the J gene TRBJ2-7; D is unresolved. CDR3 size: 14 residues. Trimming took 10 bases from V and 0 from J, leaving 16 bases between them. Germline V gene sequence: CDR1 ENHRY, CDR2 SYGVKD. CDR3: CASSRHQSSYEQYF. In DNA form, the CDR3 reads TGTGCCAGCAGCAGACATCAGAGCTCCTACGAGCAGTACTTC.

CDR3 nucleotides: TGCAGCGTTGGGGGGACTAGCGGGAACTATGGCTACACCTTC. It encodes CSVGGTSGNYGYTF. The rearrangement joins TRBV29-1 to TRBJ1-2; a weak D match, TRBD1 (5 bases). The CDR3 covers 14 residues. Germline V gives CDR1 SQVTM, CDR2 ANQGSEA. Trimming left V 4 bases short and J 2 bases short, with 14 bases between.

This sequence joins TRBV7-6 and TRBJ1-1; a weak D match, TRBD1 (5 bases). CDR1 SGHVS and CDR2 FNYEAQ come from the germline V gene. Trimming took off 3 bases at V and 3 bases at J, with 11 bases between the two ends. This CDR3 spans 14 amino acids. The CDR3 reads CASSFGGYYTEAFF. CDR3 nucleotides: TGTGCCAGCAGCTTTGGGGGGTATTACACTGAAGCTTTCTTT.

This clonotype has ten or more counts. The chain employs TRBV20-1 and TRBJ1-5, with a possible D match to TRBD1 (5 bases). The CDR3 is made up of 19 amino acids. Trimming removed 3 bases at V and 2 bases at J, with 26 bases between. Germline assignment: CDR1 DFQATT and CDR2 SNEGSKA (reference sequence). The CDR3 reads CSASPPGTPERYGNQPQHF. CDR3 sequence (DNA): TGCAGTGCTAGTCCCCCAGGGACCCCCGAACGTTATGGCAATCAGCCCCAGCATTTT.

This chain connects TRBV11-2 to TRBJ2-7; 9 bases line up with TRBD1. The CDR3 spans 15 residues. The ends lost 6 bases at V and 7 bases at J; junction bases unmatched: 13. Germline lookup yields CDR1 SGHAT and CDR2 FQNNGV. CDR3 nucleotide sequence: TGTGCCAGCAGTTCGAATCTCGGACAGGGGCGGGAGCAGTACTTC. Protein sequence: CASSSNLGQGREQYF.

The table lists this clonotype with many counts. The rearrangement joins TRBV28 to TRBJ2-7; D is undetermined. V gave up 5 bases and J gave up 1 base, with 3 bases separating them. Per germline, CDR1 MDHEN and CDR2 SYDVKM. This CDR3 is built from 11 residues. CDR3 sequence: CASSISYEQYF. The CDR3 coding sequence is TGTGCCAGCAGTATTTCCTACGAGCAGTACTTC. Drawing the rest from reference TRBV28 and TRBJ2-7, the complete variable domain is DVKVTQSSRYLVKRTGEKVFLECVQDMDHENMFWYRQDPGLGLRLIYFSYDVKMKEKGDIPEGYSVSREKKERFSLILESASTNQTSMYLCASSISYEQYFGPGTRLTVT.

Ten or more counts support this clonotype. The V call is TRBV29-1, the J call TRBJ2-5, with 7 bases identical to TRBD1. This CDR3 has 16 amino acids. The J segment lost 2 bases and the V segment lost 0 bases, leaving 9 bases of the junction unmatched. Germline loops: CDR1 SQVTM, CDR2 ANQGSEA. The DNA of the CDR3 is TGCAGCGTTGAAGATCGGACAGGAGTGTGGCAAGAGACCCAGTACTTC. It yields the protein CSVEDRTGVWQETQYF.

The chain carries TRBV5-3 and TRBJ2-2; no reliable D call. TRBV5-3 is filed as an ORF, its function uncertain. The germline V and J ends were trimmed by 9 bases and 6 bases, with 6 bases remaining between them. CDR3 size: 10 residues. The CDR3: CATAPGELFF. The CDR3 DNA follows: TGTGCCACCGCCCCCGGGGAGCTGTTTTTT.

This chain uses TRBV7-9 with TRBJ2-7; 9 nucleotides agree with TRBD1. The junction had 4 bases not matched to a gene; V was cut back by 5 bases and J by 2 bases. There are 14 residues in the CDR3. Per the germline V gene, CDR1 is SEHNR and CDR2 is FQNEAQ (reference sequence). Here the CDR3 DNA reads TGTGCCAGCAGCGGCCGGGACAGGGCCTACGAGCAGTACTTC. Protein sequence: CASSGRDRAYEQYF.

The chain employs TRBV19 and TRBJ2-2; no reliable D call. The CDR3 length is 14 residues. V lost 3 bases and J 5 bases, leaving 10 bases between the germline ends. Germline CDR1 and CDR2: LNHDA and SQIVND (reference sequence). The CDR3 region is CASSISLQTGELFF. The CDR3, as DNA: TGTGCCAGTAGTATTAGCCTCCAGACCGGGGAGCTGTTTTTT.

This clonotype was observed a few times. This chain links TRBV4-3 with TRBJ2-7; no reliable D call. This CDR3 comprises 17 residues. CDR1 and CDR2 from the germline V gene are LGHNA and YSLEER. Trimming removed 0 bases from V and 5 bases from J, with 20 bases in between. CDR3 in DNA: TGCGCCAGCAGCCAAGAGTTGATTGCCGTATCCCTACACGAGCAGTACTTC. This sequence encodes CASSQELIAVSLHEQYF.

This clonotype was counted ten times or more. This chain uses TRBV20-1 with TRBJ1-5; possibly TRBD1 for D (5 bases). Germline-derived CDR1 and CDR2 are DFQATT and SNEGSKA (reference sequence). V lost 1 base to trimming and J lost 12 bases, with 16 bases between them. This CDR3 has 13 amino acids. CDR3 residues: CSARAEGVGGQHF. The CDR3 DNA reads as TGCAGTGCTAGAGCAGAGGGCGTCGGGGGCCAGCATTTT.

The J gene is TRBJ1-3, the V gene TRBV7-9; D is unresolved. Germline CDR1 and CDR2: SEHNR and FQNEAQ (reference sequence). The CDR3 covers 13 residues. The V gene lost 5 bases and the J gene lost 2 bases, with 7 bases spanning the gap. The CDR3 nucleotides read TGTGCCAGCAGCAAATCAACTGGAAACACCATATATTTT. Its protein is CASSKSTGNTIYF.

The chain recombines TRBV20-1 with TRBJ2-5, with 8 bases fitting TRBD1. The germline V gene has CDR1 DFQATT and CDR2 SNEGSKA (reference sequence). The CDR3 is 13 residues long. The V gene end was trimmed by 5 bases and the J gene end by 5 bases; junction bases not matched to a gene: 7. The CDR3, as DNA: TGCAGTGCTGCTCCAGGGGGCGCGGAGACCCAGTACTTC. Translation gives CSAAPGGAETQYF.

The V call is TRBV10-3, the J call TRBJ1-6, with D possibly TRBD1 on 5 matching bases. The CDR3 is 14 residues long. V was trimmed by 2 bases and J by 10 bases, leaving 12 bases between them. CDR1 and CDR2 from the germline V gene are ENHRY and SYGVKD. The CDR3 nucleotides read TGTGCCATCAGTGAGGGGGAGAGGGGATCACCCCTCCACTTT. Its translation: CAISEGERGSPLHF.

This clonotype has a handful of counts. CDR3: CASSLGPGEPAYEQYF. The CDR3 DNA follows: TGTGCCAGCAGCCTAGGCCCTGGGGAACCGGCCTACGAGCAGTACTTC. The chain employs TRBV7-2 and TRBJ2-7; no firm D call. Germline CDR1 is SGHTA and CDR2 is FQGNSA. V shed 5 bases and J shed 2 bases, with 19 bases lying between them. The CDR3 runs to 16 residues.

This clonotype was observed at least ten times. V and J are TRBV29-1 and TRBJ2-7, with D perhaps TRBD1 (6 bases). V lost 6 bases and J 2 bases, leaving 17 bases between the germline ends. This CDR3 region has 14 residues. Germline values: CDR1 SQVTM, CDR2 ANQGSEA. CDR3 coding DNA: TGCAGCGTCGCAACGATAACAGGGCCCTACGAGCAGTACTTC. Translating gives CSVATITGPYEQYF.

Many counts were recorded for this clonotype. V is TRBV10-2 and J is TRBJ1-2; D is ambiguous. The CDR3 has 14 amino acids. CDR1 WSHSY and CDR2 SAAADI come from the germline V gene. V lost 2 bases, J lost 4 bases, and 11 bases lay in between. The CDR3, as DNA: TGCGCCAGCAGTGAGCCGGGAGGCCCCTATGGCTACACCTTC. This encodes CASSEPGGPYGYTF.

The chain employs TRBV6-2 or TRBV6-3 and TRBJ2-5; TRBD1 is a possible D gene (6 bases). Germline CDR1 MNHEY, CDR2 SVGEGT. V lost 2 bases and J lost 5, with 18 bases in between. The CDR3 totals 16 residues. The CDR3 region has the DNA TGTGCCAGCAGTTACGGGTCAGGACAGTCAATGGAGACCCAGTACTTC. Translating gives CASSYGSGQSMETQYF.